This T cell receptor (beta chain) was recovered during a study of blood T cell repertoires in COVID-19. Study-level information: Samples representing acute and convalescent COVID-19 were sourced from the United States, Italy and Spain. PBMCs, B-cell-depleted T cells, or T cells were the source of the cDNA or gDNA that made up the material.

CDR1 SGHTS and CDR2 YDEGEE come from the germline V gene. This CDR3 is built from 17 residues. V lost 0 bases, J lost 0 bases, and 13 bases lay in between. Source study methods: Counts of nucleated cells, estimated from reference gene primer amplification, were obtained. Repertoires were generated with immunoSEQ multiplex PCR, while TCRdb's copy carries only in-frame clones and drops some. The V and J calls and clone size come from that table; D and trimming were worked out from the DNA. The table shows under 15,000 clones, with under 95% occurring only once. The chain joins TRBV5-8 to TRBJ2-4; D is perhaps TRBD1 (6 bases). This TCR was recovered from a man aged 70-80 years with active COVID-19. Sequencing input: peripheral blood. CDR3 nucleotides: TGTGCCAGCAGCTTGGGGGGACAAAGGCTAGCCAAAAACATTCAGTACTTC. Encoded protein: CASSLGGQRLAKNIQYF.